This T cell receptor beta chain was captured by sequencing in a study of blood T cell repertoires in COVID-19. As processed by the authors: Estimation of nucleated cell counts relied on the amplification of reference gene primers. Using immunoSEQ multiplex PCR, the repertoire was profiled, and TCRdb retains in-frame clones only, with some absent. The D gene and trimming were derived from the DNA, and the V and J assignments and clone size from that table. The table shows about 270,000 clones, with 81% occurring only once. CDR1 SGHKS and CDR2 YYEKEE come from the germline V gene (reference sequence). The CDR3 spans 15 residues. Trimming took off 2 bases at V and 0 bases at J, with 9 bases between the two ends.

What was sequenced was peripheral blood. The sequence was collected from a woman aged 60-75 years with active or convalescent COVID-19. This chain links TRBV5-5 with TRBJ1-3; no clear D. CDR3 DNA: TGTGCCAGCAGCTTAACACCCTTCTCTGGAAACACCATATATTTT. This sequence encodes CASSLTPFSGNTIYF.